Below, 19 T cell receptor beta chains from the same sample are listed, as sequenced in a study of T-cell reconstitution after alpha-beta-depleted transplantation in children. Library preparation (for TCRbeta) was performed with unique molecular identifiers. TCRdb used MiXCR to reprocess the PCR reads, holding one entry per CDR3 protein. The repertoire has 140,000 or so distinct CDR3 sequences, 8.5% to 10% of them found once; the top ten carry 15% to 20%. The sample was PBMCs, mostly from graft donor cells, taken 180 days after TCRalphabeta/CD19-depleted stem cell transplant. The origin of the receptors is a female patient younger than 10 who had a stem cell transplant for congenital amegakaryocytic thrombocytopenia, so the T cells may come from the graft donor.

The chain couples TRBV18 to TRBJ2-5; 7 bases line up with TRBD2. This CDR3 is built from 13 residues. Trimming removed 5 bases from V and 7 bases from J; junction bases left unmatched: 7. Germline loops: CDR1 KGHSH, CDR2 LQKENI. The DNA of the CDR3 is TGTGCCAGCTCAACGGCGGGAGAGGGGACCCAGTACTTC. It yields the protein CASSTAGEGTQYF.

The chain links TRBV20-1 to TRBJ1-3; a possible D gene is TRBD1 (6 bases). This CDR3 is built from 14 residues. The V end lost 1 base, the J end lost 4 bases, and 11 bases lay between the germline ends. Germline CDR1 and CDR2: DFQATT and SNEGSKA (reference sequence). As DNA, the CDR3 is TGCAGTGCTAGAGTCGGGGGGCAAGGAAACACCATATATTTT. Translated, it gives CSARVGGQGNTIYF.

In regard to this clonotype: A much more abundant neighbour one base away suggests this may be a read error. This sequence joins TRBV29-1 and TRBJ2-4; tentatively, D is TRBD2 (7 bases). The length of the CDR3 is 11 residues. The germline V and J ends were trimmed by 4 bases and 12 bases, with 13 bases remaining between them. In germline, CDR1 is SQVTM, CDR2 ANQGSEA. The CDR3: CSVGGGVSQYF. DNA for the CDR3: TGCAGCGTTGGAGGGGGGGTCAGTCAGTACTTC.

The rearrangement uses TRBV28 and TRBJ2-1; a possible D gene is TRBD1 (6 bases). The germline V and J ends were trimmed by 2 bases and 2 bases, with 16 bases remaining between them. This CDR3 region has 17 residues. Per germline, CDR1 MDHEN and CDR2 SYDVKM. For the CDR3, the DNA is TGTGCCAGCAGTTTAGCCCCCTTCAGGGGTGCCTACAATGAGCAGTTCTTC. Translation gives CASSLAPFRGAYNEQFF.

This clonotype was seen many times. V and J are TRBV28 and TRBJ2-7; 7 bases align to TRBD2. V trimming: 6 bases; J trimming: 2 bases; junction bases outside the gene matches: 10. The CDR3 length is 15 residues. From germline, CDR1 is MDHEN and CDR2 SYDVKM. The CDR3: CASSLPSGLTYEQYF. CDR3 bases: TGTGCCAGCAGCCTCCCCTCGGGACTAACCTACGAGCAGTACTTC.

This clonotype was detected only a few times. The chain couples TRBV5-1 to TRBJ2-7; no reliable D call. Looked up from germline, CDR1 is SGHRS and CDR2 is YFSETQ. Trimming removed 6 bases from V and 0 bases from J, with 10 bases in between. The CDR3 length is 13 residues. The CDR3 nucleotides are TGCGCCAGCACGGACGGTGGCTCCTACGAGCAGTACTTC. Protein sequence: CASTDGGSYEQYF.

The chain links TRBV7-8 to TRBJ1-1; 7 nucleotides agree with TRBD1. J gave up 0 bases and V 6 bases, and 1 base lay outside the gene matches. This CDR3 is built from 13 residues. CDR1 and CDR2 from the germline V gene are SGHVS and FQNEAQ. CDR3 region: CASSDRVNTEAFF. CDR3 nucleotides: TGTGCCAGCAGTGACAGGGTGAACACTGAAGCTTTCTTT.

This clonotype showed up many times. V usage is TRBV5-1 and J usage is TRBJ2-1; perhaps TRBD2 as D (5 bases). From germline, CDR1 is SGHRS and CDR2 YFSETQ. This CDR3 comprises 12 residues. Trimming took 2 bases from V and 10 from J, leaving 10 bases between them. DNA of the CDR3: TGCGCCAGCAGCTTAACTAGTAGCGAGCAGTTCTTC. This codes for CASSLTSSEQFF.

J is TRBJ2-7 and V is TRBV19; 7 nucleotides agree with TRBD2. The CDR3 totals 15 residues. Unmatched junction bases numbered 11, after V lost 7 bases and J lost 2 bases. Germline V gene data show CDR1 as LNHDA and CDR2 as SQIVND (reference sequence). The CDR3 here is CASTDRASGPYEQYF. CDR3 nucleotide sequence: TGTGCCAGTACGGATCGGGCTAGCGGCCCCTACGAGCAGTACTTC.

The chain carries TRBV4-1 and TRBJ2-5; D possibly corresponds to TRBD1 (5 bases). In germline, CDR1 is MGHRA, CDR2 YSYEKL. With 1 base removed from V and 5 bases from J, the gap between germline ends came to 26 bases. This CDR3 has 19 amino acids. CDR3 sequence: CASSQVITKASQGSETQYF. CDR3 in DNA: TGCGCCAGCAGCCAAGTCATCACGAAGGCCAGTCAGGGTTCGGAGACCCAGTACTTC.

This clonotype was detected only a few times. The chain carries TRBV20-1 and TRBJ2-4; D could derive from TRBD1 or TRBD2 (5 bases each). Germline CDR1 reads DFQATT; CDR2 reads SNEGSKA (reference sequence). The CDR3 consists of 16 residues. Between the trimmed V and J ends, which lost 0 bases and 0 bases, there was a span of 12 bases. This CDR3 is CSAREGPQLAKNIQYF. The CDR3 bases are TGCAGTGCTAGAGAGGGACCCCAACTAGCCAAAAACATTCAGTACTTC.

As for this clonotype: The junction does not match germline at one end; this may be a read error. DNA of the CDR3: TGTGCCAGCAGCTTAAATGGACTGTTCAGCTCCTACAATGACCAGTTCTTC. Its protein product is CASSLNGLFSSYNDQFF. The chain carries TRBV12-3 or TRBV12-4 and TRBJ2-1; a possible D gene is TRBD2 (5 bases). CDR3 size: 17 residues.

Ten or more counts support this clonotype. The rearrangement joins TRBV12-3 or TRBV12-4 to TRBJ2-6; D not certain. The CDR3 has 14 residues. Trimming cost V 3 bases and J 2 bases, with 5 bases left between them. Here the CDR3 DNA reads TGTGCCAGCAGTTTTAGTACTGGGGCCAACGTCCTGACTTTC. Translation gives CASSFSTGANVLTF.

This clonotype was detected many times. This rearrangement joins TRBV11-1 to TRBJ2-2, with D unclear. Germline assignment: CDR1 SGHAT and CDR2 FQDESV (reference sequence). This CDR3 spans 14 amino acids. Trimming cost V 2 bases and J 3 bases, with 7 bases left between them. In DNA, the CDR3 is TGTGCCAGCAGCTTAAAACACTACACCGGGGAGCTGTTTTTT. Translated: CASSLKHYTGELFF.

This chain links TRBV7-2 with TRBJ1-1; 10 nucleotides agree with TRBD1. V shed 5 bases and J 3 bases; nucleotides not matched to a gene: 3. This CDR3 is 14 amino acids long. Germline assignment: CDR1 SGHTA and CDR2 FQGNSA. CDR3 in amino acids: CASSPDRGDTEAFF. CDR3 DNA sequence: TGTGCCAGCAGCCCGGACAGGGGGGACACTGAAGCTTTCTTT. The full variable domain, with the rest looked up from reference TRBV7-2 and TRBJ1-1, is GAGVSQSPSNKVTEKGKDVELRCDPISGHTALYWYRQSLGQGLEFLIYFQGNSAPDKSGLPSDRFSAERTGGSVSTLTIQRTQQEDSAVYLCASSPDRGDTEAFFGQGTRLTVV.

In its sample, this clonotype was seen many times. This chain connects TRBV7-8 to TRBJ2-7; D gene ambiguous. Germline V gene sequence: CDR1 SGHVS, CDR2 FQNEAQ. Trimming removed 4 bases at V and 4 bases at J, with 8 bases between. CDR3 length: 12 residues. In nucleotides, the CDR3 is TGTGCCAGCAGCTCAAGCTGGTACGAGCAGTACTTC. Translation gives CASSSSWYEQYF.

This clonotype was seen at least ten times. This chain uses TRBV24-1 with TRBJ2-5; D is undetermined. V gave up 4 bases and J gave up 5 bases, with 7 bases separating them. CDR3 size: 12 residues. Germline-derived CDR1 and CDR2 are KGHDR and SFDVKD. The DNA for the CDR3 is TGTGCCACCAGTGACGAGATCGAGACCCAGTACTTC. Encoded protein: CATSDEIETQYF.

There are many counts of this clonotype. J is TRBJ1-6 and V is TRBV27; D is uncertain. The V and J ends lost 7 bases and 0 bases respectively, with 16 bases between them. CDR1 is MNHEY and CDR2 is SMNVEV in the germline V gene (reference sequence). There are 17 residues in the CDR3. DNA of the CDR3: TGTGCCAGCACCAAAGGACTTGGTAGCTCCTATAATTCACCCCTCCACTTT. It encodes CASTKGLGSSYNSPLHF.

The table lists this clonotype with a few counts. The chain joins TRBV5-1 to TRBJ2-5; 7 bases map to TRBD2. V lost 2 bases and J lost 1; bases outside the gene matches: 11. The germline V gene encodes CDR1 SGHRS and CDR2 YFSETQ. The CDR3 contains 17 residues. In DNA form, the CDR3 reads TGCGCCAGCAGCTTAAGGGGAGGGCGGCCCTTCCAAGAGACCCAGTACTTC. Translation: CASSLRGGRPFQETQYF.